This TCR beta chain was documented in a study of blood T cell repertoires in COVID-19. Study-level background: There were acute and convalescent COVID-19 samples, and they came from the United States, Italy and Spain. The analysed material was cDNA or gDNA that came from T cells, B-cell-depleted T cells, or PBMCs.

This CDR3 is built from 16 residues. The V gene end was trimmed by 6 bases and the J gene end by 2 bases; junction bases not matched to a gene: 10. CDR1 MDHEN and CDR2 SYDVKM come from the germline V gene. In the study's own analysis: Counts of nucleated cells, estimated from reference gene primer amplification, were obtained. Using immunoSEQ multiplex PCR, the repertoire was profiled, and TCRdb retains in-frame clones only, with some absent. The V and J calls and clone size come from that table; D and trimming were worked out from the DNA. The sample holds a few hundred thousand clones, about four fifths seen once.

Sequencing was carried out using peripheral blood. This clonotype was sampled from a woman in her fifties or sixties with acute or convalescent COVID-19. The chain joins TRBV28 to TRBJ1-5, with 7 positions matching TRBD1. Here the CDR3 reads CASRSTGVFRNQPQHF. The DNA for the CDR3 is TGTGCCAGCAGGTCAACAGGGGTTTTTCGCAATCAGCCCCAGCATTTT. The whole variable domain, filled in from reference TRBV28 and TRBJ1-5, reads DVKVTQSSRYLVKRTGEKVFLECVQDMDHENMFWYRQDPGLGLRLIYFSYDVKMKEKGDIPEGYSVSREKKERFSLILESASTNQTSMYLCASRSTGVFRNQPQHFGDGTRLSIL.